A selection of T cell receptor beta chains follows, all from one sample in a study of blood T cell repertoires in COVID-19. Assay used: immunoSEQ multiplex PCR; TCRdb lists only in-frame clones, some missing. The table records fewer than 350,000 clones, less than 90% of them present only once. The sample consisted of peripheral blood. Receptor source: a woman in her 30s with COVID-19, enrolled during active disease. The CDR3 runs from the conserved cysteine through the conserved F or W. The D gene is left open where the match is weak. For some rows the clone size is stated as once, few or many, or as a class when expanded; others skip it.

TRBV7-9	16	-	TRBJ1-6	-	TGTGCCAGCAGCTTAGGACTCAGGGGTAAAAATTCACCCCTCCACTTT	CASSLGLRGKNSPLHF
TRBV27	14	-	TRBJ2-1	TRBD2	TGTGCCAGCAGCCCAGGACTAGCGGGGGATGAGCAGTTCTTC	CASSPGLAGDEQFF
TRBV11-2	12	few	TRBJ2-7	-	TGTGCCAGCAGGACGACAGGTCACGAGCAGTACTTC	CASRTTGHEQYF
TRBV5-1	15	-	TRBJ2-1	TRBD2	TGCGCCAGCAGCCCCAGACTAGCGTCTAACAATGAGCAGTTCTTC	CASSPRLASNNEQFF
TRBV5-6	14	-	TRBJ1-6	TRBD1	TGTGCCAGCAGCTTGGCTCAGGGGGTCTCACCCCTCCACTTT	CASSLAQGVSPLHF
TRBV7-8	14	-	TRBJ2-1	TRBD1	TGTGCCAGCAGCCCCGGGACAGGTTACAATGAGCAGTTCTTC	CASSPGTGYNEQFF
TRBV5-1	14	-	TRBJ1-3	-	TGCGCCAGCAGCTCGACAGTCTCTGGAAACACCATATATTTT	CASSSTVSGNTIYF
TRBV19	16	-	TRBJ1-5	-	TGTGCCAGTACCATGGGGCAGGGGAACAGCAATCAGCCCCAGCATTTT	CASTMGQGNSNQPQHF
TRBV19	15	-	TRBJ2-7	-	TGTGCCAGTAGTAGTCCCGGGACAAGTACCTACGAGCAGTACTTC	CASSSPGTSTYEQYF
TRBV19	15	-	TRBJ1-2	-	TGTGCCAGTACCCCACAGGGTCCAGCTAACTATGGCTACACCTTC	CASTPQGPANYGYTF
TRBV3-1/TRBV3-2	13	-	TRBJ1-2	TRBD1	TGTGCCAGCAGTCGGACAGGGGAGCATGGCTACACCTTC	CASSRTGEHGYTF
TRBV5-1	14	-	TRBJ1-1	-	TGCGCCAGCAGCTTCGACCCGGAGGACACTGAAGCTTTCTTT	CASSFDPEDTEAFF
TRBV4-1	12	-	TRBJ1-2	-	TGCGCCAGTCTAGGGGCAGCCGGTGGCTACACCTTC	CASLGAAGGYTF
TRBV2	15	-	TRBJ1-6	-	TGTGCCAGCAGGGAAACAGGGTCCTATAATTCACCCCTCCACTTT	CASRETGSYNSPLHF
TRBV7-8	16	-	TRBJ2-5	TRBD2	TGTGCCAGCAGACTAGCGGGCGTCCTTTTACAAGAGACCCAGTACTTC	CASRLAGVLLQETQYF
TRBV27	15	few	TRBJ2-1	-	TGTGCCAGCAGTTCCCCTAACCGGGGATCCAATGAGCAGTTCTTC	CASSSPNRGSNEQFF
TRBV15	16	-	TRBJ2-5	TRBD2	TGTGCCACCAGCAGTGGACTAGCGGGTCCGCAAGAGACCCAGTACTTC	CATSSGLAGPQETQYF
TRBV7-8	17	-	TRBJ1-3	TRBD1	TGTGCCAGCAGCTTACTACCCACAGGGGGCTCTGGAAACACCATATATTTT	CASSLLPTGGSGNTIYF
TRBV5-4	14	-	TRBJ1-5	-	TGTGCCAGCAGCTTTATGGGAGGGGGTCAGCCCCAGCATTTT	CASSFMGGGQPQHF
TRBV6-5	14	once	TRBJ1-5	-	TGTGCCAGCAGCTGGCGCACGGGAGATCAGCCCCAGCATTTT	CASSWRTGDQPQHF
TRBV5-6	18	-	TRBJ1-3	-	TGTGCCAGCAGCGATAGGATCGGGGGTTGGAGCTCTGGAAACACCATATATTTT	CASSDRIGGWSSGNTIYF
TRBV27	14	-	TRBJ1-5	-	TGTGCCAGCAGGCTTACAGGGTCGAATCAGCCCCAGCATTTT	CASRLTGSNQPQHF
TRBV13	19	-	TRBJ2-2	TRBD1	TGTGCCAGCAGTTCTCGGAACAGGGGATTGGCCGGATATTCCGGGGAGCTGTTTTTT	CASSSRNRGLAGYSGELFF
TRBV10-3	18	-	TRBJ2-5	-	TGTGCCATCAGCCTATCGGGGCGGGGGCCCACCCAGCAAGAGACCCAGTACTTC	CAISLSGRGPTQQETQYF
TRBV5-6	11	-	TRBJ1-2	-	TGTGCCAGCAGCTTAAATGGTCCGGAGACCTTC	CASSLNGPETF
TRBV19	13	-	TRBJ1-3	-	TGTGCCAGTATCTTCCGGGCTGGAAACACCATATATTTT	CASIFRAGNTIYF
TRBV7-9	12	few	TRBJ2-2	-	TGTGCCCCCCCGGCGAACACCGGGGAGCTGTTTTTT	CAPPANTGELFF
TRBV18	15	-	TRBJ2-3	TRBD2	TGTGCCAGCTCAAACGGACTAGCGGGGTCGGATACGCAGTATTTT	CASSNGLAGSDTQYF
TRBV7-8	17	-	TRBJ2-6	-	TGTGCCAGCAGCCCTCTAGCCGGGCGCTCTGGGGCCAACGTCCTGACTTTC	CASSPLAGRSGANVLTF
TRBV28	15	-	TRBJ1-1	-	TGTGCCAGCAGTTTATTCCGGGGGGTGAACACTGAAGCTTTCTTT	CASSLFRGVNTEAFF
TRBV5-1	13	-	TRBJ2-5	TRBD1	TGCGCCAGCAGCACCGGACAGGGGGAGACCCAGTACTTC	CASSTGQGETQYF
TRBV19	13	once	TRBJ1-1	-	TGTGCCAGTAGTATAACACTGAACACTGAAGCTTTCTTT	CASSITLNTEAFF
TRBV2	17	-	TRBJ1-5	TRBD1	TGTGCCAGCGAGGCCCCGGGACAGGGAAAATATCGTCAGCCCCAGCATTTT	CASEAPGQGKYRQPQHF
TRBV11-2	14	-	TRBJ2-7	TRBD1	TGTGCCAGCAGCTCCGACAGGGGGGCCTACGAGCAGTACTTC	CASSSDRGAYEQYF
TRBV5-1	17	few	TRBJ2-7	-	TGCGCCAGCAGCTTGGTTGACAGAGCCATCAGACCTTACGAGCAGTACTTC	CASSLVDRAIRPYEQYF
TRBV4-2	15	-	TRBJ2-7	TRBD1	TGTGCCAGCAGCCCGCTCGGGACAGGGGCGTTGGAGCAGTACTTC	CASSPLGTGALEQYF